This T cell receptor beta chain comes out of a study of human T cells and chemical hapten exposure (dated by TCRdb to the early 2020s). Background for the entire study: For sensitization, 2% DPC in acetone was applied to a roughly 2 cm by roughly 2 cm area of upper inner arm skin. The libraries were sequenced as a pool, and the TCR yield per sample differed mostly because of small variations in library volumes within the pool. Nearly 30 alopecia patients provided blood for TCR sequencing at one to four time points (pre-sensitization, 2, 6 and 24 weeks). Blood was sampled from patients pre-sensitization (week 0) and at 2, 6 and about 24 weeks after DPC sensitization. Patch testing was performed on the upper back with Finn chambers containing 0.01% DPC, and the patch tests were scored after 6 days according to International Contact Dermatitis Research Group standards. In alopecia patients, the study followed how the peripheral blood TCR repertoire changed in vivo over primary and secondary sensitization to diphenylcyclopropenone (DPC), a hapten. The mostly female patient cohort included alopecia areata with under or over 50% scalp involvement, alopecia totalis and alopecia universalis. Throughout the roughly 24-week study period, patients were also given weekly therapeutic DPC doses on the scalp. The paper as a whole reports these results and caveats: Because all patients had alopecia, a presumed autoimmune disease, the immune response of the patients might differ from that of healthy individuals. After repeated subsampling, changes were observed in the strength of the expansion versus patch-test correlation and in the threshold at which the correlation became significant. DPC sensitization did not change the number of TCRs with a frequency above 1 in 1000, and there was no evidence of changes in global repertoire structure. Significantly more large CDR3 similarity clusters were formed by expanded TCRs than by pre-sensitization or healthy control sets, consistent with antigen-driven responses. A positive correlation was found between the number of PT1 expanded TCRs and patch test score, with significance reached at thresholds 8, 16 and 32 but not 4.

Preparation of the library involved RACE. The run used a NextSeq 500. During library preparation, unique molecular identifiers were attached to individual cDNA molecules so that TCRs could be counted in a quantitative, reproducible way. For every blood RNA sample, sequencing covered both the TCR alpha and TCR beta chains. Concerning the study's data processing: The median number of TCRs per sample was some 100,000, ranging from about 20,000 to 750,000. The Decombinator software suite was used to annotate the V, J and CDR3 of the TCR reads. To make PS versus PT1 abundance plots, every sample was subsampled to the same number of TCRs (28,000). TCRs were defined as expanded if absent before sensitization and observed at least eight times at the 2-week time point. Using fastp at Q25 and MiXCR, TCRdb reprocessed the public reads and kept productive beta chains. Identical CDR3 proteins give one entry, which carries the most common genes and DNA. The V and J calls and clone size are TCRdb's, not the authors'. In all, the sample holds approximately 80,000 distinct CDR3 sequences, and under 11% of those were seen once. The ten largest clones capture around 5% of the sample.

Remarks on this clonotype: Its antigen is unknown. No base qualities exist here, and no much larger clone lies one base off it.

Based on the germline V gene (reference sequence), the CDR1 and CDR2 sequences are DFQATT and SNEGSKA. Trimming takes 5 bases from V and 7 bases from J, and the germline ends sit 11 bases apart. There are 11 amino acids in the CDR3, from cysteine to phenylalanine inclusive. CDR3 DNA is the only sequence kept; it has 33 bases, read in frame from the first base. The sample's time point label, decoded: patch test 2, 6 weeks after DPC sensitization. Explained via the paper, the treatment or condition label denotes: therapeutic diphenylcyclopropenone sensitization with weekly scalp DPC. At each patch-test visit, blood was drawn before the patch test was applied. Patients were considered eligible if aged 18 to 70, diagnosed with alopecia and deemed suitable for DPC therapy, and patients were excluded if pregnant. Total RNA was isolated from unfractionated whole blood collected in Tempus Blood RNA tubes.

The TCR was taken from a woman between 50 and 59 years old with alopecia areata. Some clones in this sample may be carry-over from other donors' samples. The source material was whole blood, sampled in connection with sensitization to the hapten diphenylcyclopropenone (DPC). This receptor chain uses TRBV20-1 and TRBJ1-1; matching of 6 bases hints at TRBD1 as the D gene. The DNA reads TGCAGTGCTTTCCAGGGGAATGAAGCTTTCTTT. This sequence encodes CSAFQGNEAFF.